This is a list of T cell receptor beta chains from one sample in a study of early T cells in non-severe SARS-CoV-2 infection. TCRdb re-analysed the 5' RACE reads in MiXCR, keeping a single row per CDR3 protein. This sample has about 27,000 distinct CDR3 sequences, with 5.4% found just once. Sequencing was done on a sample of whole blood. These receptors came from an adult who was a healthcare worker with PCR-confirmed SARS-CoV-2 infection or an uninfected control (not recorded which). Each CDR3 is given with its conserved first and last residue. D genes are given only for firm matches. The size field is filled for only some rows; it gives once, few, many or a size class.

TRBD1	TRBV25-1	few	TRBJ1-1	CASSESQDRGDTEAFF	TGTGCCAGCAGTGAATCCCAGGACAGGGGTGATACTGAAGCTTTCTTT
NA	TRBV27	NA	TRBJ2-7	CASSSRIRTGSYEQYF	TGTGCCAGCAGTTCCCGTATTAGGACGGGCTCCTACGAGCAGTACTTC
NA	TRBV12-3/TRBV12-4	few	TRBJ2-4	CASTPRLATKNIQYF	TGTGCCAGCACCCCGCGCCTAGCGACCAAAAACATTCAGTACTTC
NA	TRBV29-1	medium-sized	TRBJ2-1	CSVVSVSSYNEQFF	TGCAGCGTTGTAAGCGTTAGCTCCTACAATGAGCAGTTCTTC
TRBD2	TRBV9	NA	TRBJ2-7	CASSAGLVPYEQYF	TGTGCCAGCAGCGCGGGACTAGTTCCCTACGAGCAGTACTTC
NA	TRBV18	few	TRBJ1-2	CASSPFSSNYGYTF	TGTGCCAGCTCACCATTTAGCAGCAACTATGGCTACACCTTC
TRBD1	TRBV9	many	TRBJ1-6	CASSIEGTANSPLHF	TGTGCCAGCAGCATAGAGGGGACAGCGAATTCACCCCTCCACTTT
NA	TRBV6-6	many	TRBJ1-1	CASSFGLMPEGTEAFF	TGTGCCAGCAGTTTTGGGTTAATGCCCGAAGGAACTGAAGCTTTCTTT
TRBD1	TRBV7-9	NA	TRBJ2-1	CASSSTGGSYNEQFF	TGTGCCAGCAGCTCAACAGGGGGCTCCTACAATGAGCAGTTCTTC
TRBD1	TRBV28	many	TRBJ2-2	CASTRRGQGGWTGELFF	TGTGCCAGCACCCGACGAGGACAGGGTGGATGGACCGGGGAGCTGTTTTTT
NA	TRBV2	few	TRBJ1-1	CASSGQGITEAFF	TGTGCCAGCAGTGGGCAGGGGATCACTGAAGCTTTCTTT
NA	TRBV7-2	NA	TRBJ2-3	CASNPSEGWVDTQYF	TGTGCCAGCAACCCTAGCGAGGGATGGGTAGATACGCAGTATTTT
NA	TRBV5-1	many	TRBJ2-5	CASSLGQVIQETQYF	TGCGCCAGCAGCTTGGGACAGGTCATCCAAGAGACCCAGTACTTC
TRBD2	TRBV9	NA	TRBJ2-1	CASSGLTSGSFFSYNEQFF	TGTGCCAGCAGCGGCCTTACTAGCGGGTCCTTTTTCTCCTACAATGAGCAGTTCTTC
NA	TRBV4-3	few	TRBJ1-1	CASSQDRGRGTEAFF	TGCGCCAGCAGCCAAGATAGAGGCAGGGGCACTGAAGCTTTCTTT
NA	TRBV6-5	NA	TRBJ1-2	CASRRGVLNYGYTF	TGTGCCAGCAGGAGGGGAGTTTTGAACTATGGCTACACCTTC
TRBD2	TRBV4-3	once	TRBJ2-5	CASSQAPSGQETQYF	TGCGCCAGCAGCCAAGCCCCTAGCGGGCAAGAGACCCAGTACTTC
NA	TRBV6-1	many	TRBJ1-1	CASSAAGVTEAFF	TGTGCCAGCAGTGCGGCTGGGGTCACTGAAGCTTTCTTT
NA	TRBV6-1	NA	TRBJ2-5	CASNSQETQYF	TGTGCCAGCAACTCGCAAGAGACCCAGTACTTC
NA	TRBV6-5	many	TRBJ2-7	CASSPGPSSYEQYF	TGTGCCAGCAGTCCCGGGCCAAGCTCCTACGAGCAGTACTTC
NA	TRBV5-1	NA	TRBJ1-2	CASSLDGTANGYTF	TGCGCCAGCAGCTTGGACGGGACTGCCAATGGCTACACCTTC
NA	TRBV20-1	NA	TRBJ2-5	CSARVGRGETQYF	TGCAGTGCTAGAGTGGGCAGGGGAGAGACCCAGTACTTC
NA	TRBV15	NA	TRBJ2-1	CATSRGIRTTHNEQFF	TGTGCCACCAGCAGAGGTATCAGGACTACCCACAATGAGCAGTTCTTC
TRBD2	TRBV28	NA	TRBJ2-2	CASRSGGADTGELFF	TGTGCCAGCAGAAGCGGGGGGGCGGACACCGGGGAGCTGTTTTTT
TRBD1	TRBV6-2/TRBV6-3	few	TRBJ2-7	CASSSGQGGYSEQYF	TGTGCCAGCAGTTCGGGACAGGGGGGCTACTCCGAGCAGTACTTC
NA	TRBV11-2	few	TRBJ2-7	CASSSPTGTPGLKQYF	TGTGCCAGCAGCTCACCCACTGGGACCCCCGGATTGAAGCAGTACTTC
TRBD1	TRBV12-5	many	TRBJ1-5	CASGLSQGGVNQPQHF	TGTGCTAGTGGTTTATCACAGGGGGGTGTGAATCAGCCCCAGCATTTT
NA	TRBV5-1	few	TRBJ2-1	CASSDGLLDEQFF	TGCGCCAGCAGCGATGGACTTCTGGATGAGCAGTTCTTC
NA	TRBV12-3/TRBV12-4	many	TRBJ1-1	CASSLRLRGGAEAFF	TGTGCCAGCAGTCTTAGGTTGCGGGGTGGGGCTGAAGCTTTCTTT
NA	TRBV12-3/TRBV12-4	many	TRBJ1-5	CASSPDKNSNQPQHF	TGTGCCAGCAGCCCAGACAAGAATAGCAATCAGCCCCAGCATTTT
TRBD1	TRBV19	few	TRBJ1-3	CACSGQVDGNTIYF	TGTGCCTGCTCAGGACAGGTGGATGGAAACACCATATATTTT